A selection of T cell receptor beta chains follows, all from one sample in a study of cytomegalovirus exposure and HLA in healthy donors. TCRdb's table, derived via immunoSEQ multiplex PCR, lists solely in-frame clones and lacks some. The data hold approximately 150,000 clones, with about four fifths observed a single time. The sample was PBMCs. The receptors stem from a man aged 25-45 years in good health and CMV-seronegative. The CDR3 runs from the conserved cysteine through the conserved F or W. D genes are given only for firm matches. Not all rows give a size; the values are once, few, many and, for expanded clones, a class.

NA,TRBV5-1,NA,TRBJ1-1,CASSLGGGRTEAFF,TGCGCCAGCAGCTTGGGCGGAGGGAGGACTGAAGCTTTCTTT
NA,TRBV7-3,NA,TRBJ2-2,CASSLGRNTGELFF,TGTGCCAGCAGCTTGGGCAGGAACACCGGGGAGCTGTTTTTT
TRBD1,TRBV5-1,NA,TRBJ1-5,CASSQGAGRDQPQHF,TGCGCCAGCAGCCAGGGGGCGGGGAGGGATCAGCCCCAGCATTTT
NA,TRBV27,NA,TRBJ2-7,CASSLRGLGYEQYF,TGTGCCAGCAGTTTACGAGGGCTGGGCTACGAGCAGTACTTC
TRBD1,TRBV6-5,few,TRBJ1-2,CASSFDRAGYTF,TGTGCCAGCAGTTTTGACAGGGCCGGCTACACCTTC
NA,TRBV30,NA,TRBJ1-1,CAWSVLEVHTEAFF,TGTGCCTGGAGTGTACTAGAGGTCCACACTGAAGCTTTCTTT
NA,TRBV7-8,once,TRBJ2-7,CASSPTGFVYEQYF,TGTGCCAGCAGCCCTACAGGGTTCGTTTACGAGCAGTACTTC
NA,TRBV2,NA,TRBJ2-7,CASSPTGGFYEQYF,TGTGCCAGCAGCCCGACAGGTGGATTCTACGAGCAGTACTTC
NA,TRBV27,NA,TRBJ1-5,CASSPLGGEQPQHF,TGTGCCAGCAGTCCCCTCGGAGGGGAACAGCCCCAGCATTTT
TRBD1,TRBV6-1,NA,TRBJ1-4,CASSRDRGPEKLFF,TGTGCCAGCAGCCGGGACAGGGGGCCTGAAAAACTGTTTTTT